This TCR beta chain came from a study of vaccination and CD4 T cells after COVID-19. Overall study context: Recovered patients in the cohort numbered six men and four women, two of them Hispanic.

Researchers used the Oncomine TCR Beta short-read assay to sequence DNA from cultured CD4+ T cells. TCRdb called the PCR reads again in MiXCR, with one record for every CDR3 protein. The repertoire holds fewer than 15,000 distinct CDR3 sequences, with about 70% as singletons. This clonotype occurred once. Its antigen remains unknown. The treatment: roughly 10-day PBMC culture with coronavirus spike peptide pools or control peptides (ViraFEST assay). TCRs were sequenced by ViraFEST after antigen-specific T cells had been expanded with peptide pools. Alongside approximately 10 IU/ml IL-2 and 7.5 to 10 ug/ml peptide pools, PBMCs were cultured at 2 million to 2.5 million per well. This CDR3 is 13 amino acids long. Trimming cost V 4 bases and J 5 bases, with 8 bases left between them. Germline CDR1 reads LNHDA; CDR2 reads SQIVND (reference sequence).

The chain recombines TRBV19 with TRBJ2-2, with a tentative D call TRBD2 (6 bases). The sequence derives from a human donor who received a COVID-19 vaccine. Source: CD4+ T cells from blood, cultured in vitro, taken after SARS-CoV-2 vaccination. The CDR3 here is CASSNAGTGELFF. DNA of the CDR3: TGTGCCAGTAGTAACGCGGGGACCGGGGAGCTGTTTTTT.